What follows is one TCR beta chain and its context. Its antigen is currently unknown. This sample is part of a study of graft-versus-host responses after intestinal transplantation. Overall study findings and caveats: High graft-versus-host to host-versus-graft clonal ratios were seen in allografts of patients with graft-donor T cell macrochimerism. Circulating GvH clones peaking coincided with falling HvG clones soon after transplant.

TCRdb's table, derived via immunoSEQ multiplex PCR, lists solely in-frame clones and lacks some. The data hold around 13,000 clones, with 80% to 95% observed a single time. This specimen consisted of PBMCs, obtained 950 to 1,300 days after intestinal transplantation. The clonotype originates from a human patient who received an intestinal transplant, so some T cells may come from the graft donor.

The CDR3 DNA reads as TGTGCCAGCAGCTTGGCTCCCACAGATACGCAGTATTTT. Translation gives CASSLAPTDTQYF. The V gene is TRBV5-6, the J gene TRBJ2-3, with D hard to call. Germline CDR1 reads SGHDT; CDR2 reads YYEEEE. Between the trimmed V and J ends, which lost 0 bases and 2 bases, there was a span of 4 bases. The CDR3 length is 13 residues.